A selection of T cell receptor beta chains follows, all from one sample in a study of blood T cell repertoires in COVID-19. The method was immunoSEQ multiplex PCR; TCRdb's version includes in-frame clones alone and lacks a portion of them. The table has some 100,000 clones, 60% to 85% seen once. Sequenced sample: peripheral blood. The receptors come from a man between 65 and 79 years old with acute or convalescent COVID-19. CDR3s include the opening cysteine and the closing phenylalanine or tryptophan. The D gene is left open where the match is weak. Size is stated for part of the rows, as once, few or many counts, or as a class when the clone is expanded.

clone size: .; J gene: TRBJ2-5; V gene: TRBV2; D gene: TRBD2; CDR3 protein: CASSETGRAWETQYF; CDR3 DNA: TGTGCCAGCAGTGAAACCGGGAGGGCCTGGGAGACCCAGTACTTC
clone size: .; J gene: TRBJ2-7; V gene: TRBV9; D gene: .; CDR3 protein: CASSWGDGSYEQYF; CDR3 DNA: TGTGCCAGCAGCTGGGGGGACGGATCCTACGAGCAGTACTTC
clone size: .; J gene: TRBJ2-7; V gene: TRBV6-5; D gene: .; CDR3 protein: CASSLTDTSTYEQYF; CDR3 DNA: TGTGCCAGCAGCCTGACAGATACGAGTACCTACGAGCAGTACTTC
clone size: .; J gene: TRBJ1-6; V gene: TRBV5-1; D gene: .; CDR3 protein: CASSLAWESVSPLHF; CDR3 DNA: TGCGCCAGCAGCTTGGCATGGGAGAGTGTTTCACCCCTCCACTTT
clone size: .; J gene: TRBJ2-7; V gene: TRBV11-2; D gene: TRBD2; CDR3 protein: CASSVTSGAYEQYF; CDR3 DNA: TGTGCCAGCAGCGTTACTAGCGGAGCATACGAGCAGTACTTC
clone size: once; J gene: TRBJ2-4; V gene: TRBV6-6; D gene: TRBD1; CDR3 protein: CASSRTGGAAKNIQYF; CDR3 DNA: TGTGCCAGCAGTCGGACAGGGGGCGCGGCCAAAAACATTCAGTACTTC
clone size: .; J gene: TRBJ2-3; V gene: TRBV24-1; D gene: .; CDR3 protein: CATSEPGRTDTQYF; CDR3 DNA: TGTGCCACCAGTGAACCTGGGCGCACAGATACGCAGTATTTT
clone size: .; J gene: TRBJ2-7; V gene: TRBV5-1; D gene: TRBD2; CDR3 protein: CASSLGTSGDYEQYF; CDR3 DNA: TGCGCCAGCAGCTTGGGGACTAGCGGGGACTACGAGCAGTACTTC
clone size: .; J gene: TRBJ2-3; V gene: TRBV3-1/TRBV3-2; D gene: .; CDR3 protein: CASSRGGSWTDTQYF; CDR3 DNA: TGTGCCAGCAGCAGGGGGGGTAGTTGGACAGATACGCAGTATTTT
clone size: few; J gene: TRBJ1-5; V gene: TRBV28; D gene: .; CDR3 protein: CASSLIDSLNQPQHF; CDR3 DNA: TGTGCCAGCAGTTTAATTGACAGCTTAAATCAGCCCCAGCATTTT
clone size: .; J gene: TRBJ1-1; V gene: TRBV7-3; D gene: .; CDR3 protein: CASSRGSGTEAFF; CDR3 DNA: TGTGCCAGCAGCCGGGGGTCCGGCACTGAAGCTTTCTTT
clone size: .; J gene: TRBJ1-4; V gene: TRBV11-2; D gene: .; CDR3 protein: CASRRPGYRDEKLFF; CDR3 DNA: TGTGCCAGCAGGAGACCCGGGTATCGAGATGAAAAACTGTTTTTT
clone size: .; J gene: TRBJ2-1; V gene: TRBV6-2/TRBV6-3; D gene: .; CDR3 protein: CASSWQGLEYNEQFF; CDR3 DNA: TGTGCCAGCAGTTGGCAGGGCTTAGAGTACAATGAGCAGTTCTTC
clone size: .; J gene: TRBJ2-2; V gene: TRBV6-5; D gene: .; CDR3 protein: CASRATSRNTGELFF; CDR3 DNA: TGTGCCAGCAGGGCAACTAGCCGAAACACCGGGGAGCTGTTTTTT
clone size: .; J gene: TRBJ1-3; V gene: TRBV18; D gene: .; CDR3 protein: CASSGLSGNTIYF; CDR3 DNA: TGTGCCAGCTCCGGGTTATCTGGAAACACCATATATTTT
clone size: .; J gene: TRBJ2-1; V gene: TRBV10-3; D gene: .; CDR3 protein: CAIEGETPTDEQFF; CDR3 DNA: TGTGCCATCGAGGGGGAGACCCCGACGGATGAGCAGTTCTTC
clone size: .; J gene: TRBJ1-3; V gene: TRBV4-1; D gene: TRBD1; CDR3 protein: CASSPQTGAGNTIYF; CDR3 DNA: TGCGCCAGCAGCCCCCAGACAGGGGCCGGAAACACCATATATTTT
clone size: .; J gene: TRBJ1-5; V gene: TRBV2; D gene: .; CDR3 protein: CASSERRINQPQHF; CDR3 DNA: TGTGCCAGCAGTGAAAGGCGGATCAATCAGCCCCAGCATTTT
clone size: .; J gene: TRBJ1-1; V gene: TRBV5-1; D gene: .; CDR3 protein: CASSLGHSNTEAFF; CDR3 DNA: TGCGCCAGCAGCCTTGGACATTCGAACACTGAAGCTTTCTTT
clone size: .; J gene: TRBJ2-7; V gene: TRBV5-6; D gene: .; CDR3 protein: CASSPLAGARLEDEQYF; CDR3 DNA: TGTGCCAGCAGCCCCCTGGCAGGGGCCCGATTGGAGGACGAGCAGTACTTC
clone size: few; J gene: TRBJ1-1; V gene: TRBV15; D gene: .; CDR3 protein: CATSRDRGVNTEAFF; CDR3 DNA: TGTGCCACCAGCAGAGATCGGGGGGTGAACACTGAAGCTTTCTTT
clone size: few; J gene: TRBJ1-2; V gene: TRBV28; D gene: TRBD1; CDR3 protein: CASSYRGTRGYTF; CDR3 DNA: TGTGCCAGCAGTTACAGGGGTACGAGAGGCTACACCTTC
clone size: .; J gene: TRBJ2-3; V gene: TRBV6-6; D gene: TRBD2; CDR3 protein: CASRAGTSPPVDTQYF; CDR3 DNA: TGTGCCAGCAGGGCCGGGACTAGCCCTCCCGTAGATACGCAGTATTTT
clone size: .; J gene: TRBJ2-7; V gene: TRBV12-5; D gene: TRBD1; CDR3 protein: CASGGWDSYEQYF; CDR3 DNA: TGTGCTAGTGGGGGGTGGGACAGCTACGAGCAGTACTTC
clone size: .; J gene: TRBJ1-3; V gene: TRBV29-1; D gene: TRBD1; CDR3 protein: CSVGTGGNTIYF; CDR3 DNA: TGCAGCGTCGGGACAGGGGGAAACACCATATATTTT
clone size: few; J gene: TRBJ2-3; V gene: TRBV28; D gene: TRBD2; CDR3 protein: CASSLYPGGRAVTDTQYF; CDR3 DNA: TGTGCCAGCAGTCTTTATCCGGGCGGGAGGGCCGTAACAGATACGCAGTATTTT
clone size: .; J gene: TRBJ2-6; V gene: TRBV27; D gene: .; CDR3 protein: CASSLTAAGANVLTF; CDR3 DNA: TGTGCCAGCAGTTTAACCGCGGCTGGGGCCAACGTCCTGACTTTC
clone size: .; J gene: TRBJ2-3; V gene: TRBV29-1; D gene: .; CDR3 protein: CSVDPGEDTQYF; CDR3 DNA: TGCAGCGTTGATCCAGGGGAAGATACGCAGTATTTT
clone size: .; J gene: TRBJ2-3; V gene: TRBV6-5; D gene: TRBD2; CDR3 protein: CASRPLAATDTQYF; CDR3 DNA: TGTGCCAGCAGACCGCTAGCGGCCACAGATACGCAGTATTTT
clone size: .; J gene: TRBJ2-7; V gene: TRBV27; D gene: .; CDR3 protein: CASSLFGQTSYEQYF; CDR3 DNA: TGTGCCAGCAGCTTATTCGGACAAACCTCCTACGAGCAGTACTTC
clone size: .; J gene: TRBJ1-1; V gene: TRBV6-5; D gene: TRBD1; CDR3 protein: CASRPDRAPAFF; CDR3 DNA: TGTGCCAGCAGACCAGACAGGGCCCCCGCTTTCTTT
clone size: .; J gene: TRBJ1-6; V gene: TRBV4-1; D gene: TRBD1; CDR3 protein: CASSRDRVDSPLHF; CDR3 DNA: TGCGCCAGCAGCCGGGACAGGGTTGATTCACCCCTCCACTTT
clone size: .; J gene: TRBJ2-5; V gene: TRBV12-3/TRBV12-4; D gene: .; CDR3 protein: CASRTGLETQYF; CDR3 DNA: TGTGCCTCCCGCACAGGGCTAGAGACCCAGTACTTC
clone size: .; J gene: TRBJ1-2; V gene: TRBV20-1; D gene: .; CDR3 protein: CSAFNYGYTF; CDR3 DNA: TGCAGTGCCTTTAACTATGGCTACACCTTC
clone size: .; J gene: TRBJ2-1; V gene: TRBV7-3; D gene: TRBD1; CDR3 protein: CASSFTGGDEQFF; CDR3 DNA: TGTGCCAGCAGCTTCACAGGGGGCGATGAGCAGTTCTTC
clone size: few; J gene: TRBJ2-2; V gene: TRBV7-8; D gene: TRBD2; CDR3 protein: CASGGSGRGELFF; CDR3 DNA: TGTGCCAGCGGAGGTAGCGGGAGGGGGGAGCTGTTTTTT
clone size: many; J gene: TRBJ1-1; V gene: TRBV9; D gene: .; CDR3 protein: CASSVEAGAWTEAFF; CDR3 DNA: TGTGCCAGCAGCGTAGAGGCAGGGGCATGGACTGAAGCTTTCTTT
clone size: .; J gene: TRBJ2-4; V gene: TRBV14; D gene: .; CDR3 protein: CASRWWLKNIQYF; CDR3 DNA: TGTGCCAGCAGGTGGTGGCTCAAAAACATTCAGTACTTC
clone size: .; J gene: TRBJ1-1; V gene: TRBV30; D gene: TRBD1; CDR3 protein: CAWSTLGQGAEAFF; CDR3 DNA: TGTGCCTGGAGTACCCTCGGGCAGGGGGCTGAAGCTTTCTTT
clone size: .; J gene: TRBJ2-3; V gene: TRBV18; D gene: TRBD2; CDR3 protein: CASSGTSGKADTQYF; CDR3 DNA: TGTGCCAGCTCTGGGACTAGCGGGAAGGCAGATACGCAGTATTTT